This record covers a single T cell receptor (beta chain). Its antigen is as yet unknown. PBMCs were isolated by Ficoll-Paque density gradient centrifugation, using approximately 11 ml of fresh peripheral blood as the starting material. This specimen belongs to a study of Graves' ophthalmopathy and Graves' hyperthyroidism. CDR3 length equals 14 residues. The V end lost 3 bases, the J end lost 0 bases, and 12 bases lay between the germline ends. Germline values: CDR1 DFQATT, CDR2 SNEGSKA (reference sequence). Scientists amplified the TCR beta CDR3 regions from RNA transcripts. HTBI primers were used in a first-round RT-PCR, which preceded a second-round multiplex PCR. Using its own MiXCR run on the multiplex PCR reads, TCRdb lists one record per CDR3 protein. The sample holds fewer than 650,000 distinct CDR3 sequences, about a fifth seen once. Study results and limitations: Among expanded thyroid clonotypes above 0.001 frequency, most also occurred in blood.

The sequenced material came from peripheral blood. The TCR was taken from a woman between 18 and 29 years old with stable Graves' hyperthyroidism. Some clones in this sample may be carry-over from other donors' samples. J is TRBJ2-7 and V is TRBV20-1; D is perhaps TRBD1 or TRBD2 (5 bases each). Here the CDR3 DNA reads TGCAGTGCTAGCTTAGAGGGGCCCTCCTACGAGCAGTACTTC. As protein: CSASLEGPSYEQYF.